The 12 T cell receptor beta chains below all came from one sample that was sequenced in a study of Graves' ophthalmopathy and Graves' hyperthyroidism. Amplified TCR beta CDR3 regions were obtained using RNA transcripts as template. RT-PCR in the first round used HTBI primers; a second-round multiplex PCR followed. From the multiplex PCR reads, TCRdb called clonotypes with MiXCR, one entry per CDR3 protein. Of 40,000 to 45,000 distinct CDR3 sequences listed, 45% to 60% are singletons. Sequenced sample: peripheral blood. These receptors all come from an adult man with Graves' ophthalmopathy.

The CDR3 sequence: CASSFKAGGSYNEQFF. DNA of the CDR3: TGTGCCAGCAGCTTCAAGGCGGGGGGCTCCTACAATGAGCAGTTCTTC. The rearrangement links TRBV7-3 to TRBJ2-1; the match to TRBD2 covers 8 bases. Germline V gene sequence: CDR1 SGHTA, CDR2 FQGTGA. This CDR3 region has 16 residues. Trimming cost V 3 bases and J 0 bases; bases outside gene matches: 4.

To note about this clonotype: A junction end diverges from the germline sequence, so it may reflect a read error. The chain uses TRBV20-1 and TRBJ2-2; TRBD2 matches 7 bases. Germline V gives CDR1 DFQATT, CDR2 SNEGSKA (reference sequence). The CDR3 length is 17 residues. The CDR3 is CSARDPPLGGGNGELFF. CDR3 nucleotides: TGCAGTGCTAGAGACCCCCCCTTGGGGGGAGGGAACGGGGAGTTGTTTTTT.

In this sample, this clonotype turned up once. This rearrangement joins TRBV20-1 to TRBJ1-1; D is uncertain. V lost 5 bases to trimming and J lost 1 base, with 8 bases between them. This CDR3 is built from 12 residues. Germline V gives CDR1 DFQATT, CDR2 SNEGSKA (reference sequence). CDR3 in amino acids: CSAPGENTEAFF. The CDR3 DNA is TGCAGTGCTCCCGGGGAGAACACTGAAGCTTTCTTT.

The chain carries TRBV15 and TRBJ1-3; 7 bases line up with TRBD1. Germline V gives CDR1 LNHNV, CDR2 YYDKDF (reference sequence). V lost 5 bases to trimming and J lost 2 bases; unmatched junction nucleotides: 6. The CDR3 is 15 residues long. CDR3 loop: CATSVGDRTGNTIYF. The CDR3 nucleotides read TGTGCCACCAGCGTAGGGGACAGAACTGGAAACACCATATATTTT.

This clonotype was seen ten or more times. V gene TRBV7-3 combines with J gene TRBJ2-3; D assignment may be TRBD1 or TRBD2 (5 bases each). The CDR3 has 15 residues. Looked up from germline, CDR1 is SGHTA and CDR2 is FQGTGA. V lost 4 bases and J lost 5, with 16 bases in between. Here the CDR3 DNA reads TGTGCCAGCAGCTGGAGGACTGGAAGGGGAGATACGCAGTATTTT. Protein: CASSWRTGRGDTQYF. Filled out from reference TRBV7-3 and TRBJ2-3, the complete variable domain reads GAGVSQTPSNKVTEKGKYVELRCDPISGHTALYWYRQSLGQGPEFLIYFQGTGAADDSGLPNDRFFAVRPEGSVSTLKIQRTERGDSAVYLCASSWRTGRGDTQYFGPGTRLTVL.

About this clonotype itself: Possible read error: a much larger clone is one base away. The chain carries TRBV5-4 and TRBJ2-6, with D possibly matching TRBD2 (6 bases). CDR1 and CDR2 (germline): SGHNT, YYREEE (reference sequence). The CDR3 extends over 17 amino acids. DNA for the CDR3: TGTACCAGCAGCTTGGCGGGGACCAGCTCTGGGGCCAACGTCCTGACTTTC. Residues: CTSSLAGTSSGANVLTF.

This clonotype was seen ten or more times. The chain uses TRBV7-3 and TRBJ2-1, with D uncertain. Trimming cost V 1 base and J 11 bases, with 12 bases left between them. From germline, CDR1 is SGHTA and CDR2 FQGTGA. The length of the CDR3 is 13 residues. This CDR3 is CASSLSFSWQQFF. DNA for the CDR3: TGTGCCAGCAGCTTAAGTTTTTCGTGGCAGCAGTTCTTC.

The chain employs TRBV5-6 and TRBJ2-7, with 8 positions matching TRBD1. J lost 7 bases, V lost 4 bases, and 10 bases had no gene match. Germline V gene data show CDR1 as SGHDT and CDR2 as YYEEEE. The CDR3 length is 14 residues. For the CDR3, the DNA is TGTGCCAGCAGCGCTGCAGGGGGCGTGGGGGAGCAGTACTTC. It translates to CASSAAGGVGEQYF.

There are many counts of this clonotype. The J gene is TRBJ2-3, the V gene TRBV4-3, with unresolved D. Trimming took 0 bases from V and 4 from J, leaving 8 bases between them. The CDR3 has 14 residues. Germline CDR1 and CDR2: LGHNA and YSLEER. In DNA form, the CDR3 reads TGCGCCAGCAGCCAAGATCGACCGTCAGATACGCAGTATTTT. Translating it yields CASSQDRPSDTQYF.

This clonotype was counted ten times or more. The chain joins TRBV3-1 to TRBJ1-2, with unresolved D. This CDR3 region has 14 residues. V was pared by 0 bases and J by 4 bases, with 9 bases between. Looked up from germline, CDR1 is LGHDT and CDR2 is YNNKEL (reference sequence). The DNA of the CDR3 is TGTGCCAGCAGCCAAGACGTACTAAGCTATGGCTACACCTTC. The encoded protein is CASSQDVLSYGYTF. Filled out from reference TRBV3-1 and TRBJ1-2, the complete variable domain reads DTAVSQTPKYLVTQMGNDKSIKCEQNLGHDTMYWYKQDSKKFLKIMFSYNNKELIINETVPNRFSPKSPDKAHLNLHINSLELGDSAVYFCASSQDVLSYGYTFGSGTRLTVV.

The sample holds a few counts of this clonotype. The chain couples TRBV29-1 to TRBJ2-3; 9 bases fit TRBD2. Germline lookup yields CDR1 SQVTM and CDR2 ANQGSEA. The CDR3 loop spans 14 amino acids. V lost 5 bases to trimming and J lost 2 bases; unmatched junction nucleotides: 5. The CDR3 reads CSVPRTSDTDTQYF. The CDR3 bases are TGCAGCGTTCCCCGGACTAGCGACACAGATACGCAGTATTTT.

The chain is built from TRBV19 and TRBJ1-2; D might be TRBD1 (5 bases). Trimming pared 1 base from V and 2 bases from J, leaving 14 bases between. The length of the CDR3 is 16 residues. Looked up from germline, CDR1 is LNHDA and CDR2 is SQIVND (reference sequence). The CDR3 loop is CASSIVYGGENYGYTF. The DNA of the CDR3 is TGTGCCAGTAGTATAGTCTACGGAGGGGAGAACTATGGCTACACCTTC.